These 11 T cell receptor beta chains share one sample of origin, sequenced in a study of T cell responses to AZD1222 COVID-19 vaccine. Sequencing used immunoSEQ multiplex PCR; TCRdb keeps in-frame clones, though not all of them. The table has about 85,000 clones, about 92% seen once; the top ten hold around 2.2%. The sequencing here drew on peripheral blood, taken on day 0 of AZD1222 vaccination. The receptor source for this set is an adult in good health.

The chain couples TRBV27 to TRBJ1-6; 8 nucleotides agree with TRBD1. CDR1 is MNHEY, CDR2 SMNVEV, per germline (reference sequence). V lost 7 bases and J lost 2; bases outside the gene matches: 4. The CDR3 is 15 residues long. Here the CDR3 DNA reads TGTGCCAGCAAAGGACAGGGCGCCTATAATTCACCCCTCCACTTT. Its translation is CASKGQGAYNSPLHF.

This clone appeared a single time. The V call is TRBV4-3, the J call TRBJ2-5; D remains unclear. The CDR3 runs to 12 residues. Germline-derived CDR1 and CDR2 are LGHNA and YSLEER. V was trimmed by 0 bases and J by 6 bases, leaving 5 bases between them. CDR3 sequence reads: CASSQDRKTQYF. CDR3 DNA: TGCGCCAGCAGCCAAGATAGAAAGACCCAGTACTTC.

The chain couples TRBV11-2 to TRBJ1-2; 7 bases are a match to TRBD1. Trimming took 5 bases from V and 11 from J; bases not matched to a gene: 11. Germline CDR1 and CDR2: SGHAT and FQNNGV. The CDR3 is 13 amino acids. CDR3 protein: CASSGRTGGSYTF. The CDR3 region has the DNA TGTGCCAGCAGCGGACGGACAGGAGGAAGTTACACCTTC. Filled out from reference TRBV11-2 and TRBJ1-2, the complete variable domain reads EAGVAQSPRYKIIEKRQSVAFWCNPISGHATLYWYQQILGQGPKLLIQFQNNGVVDDSQLPKDRFSAERLKGVDSTLKIQPAKLEDSAVYLCASSGRTGGSYTFGSGTRLTVV.

This clone was seen only once. The V call is TRBV5-1, the J call TRBJ1-1; possibly TRBD1 for D (6 bases). CDR3 length: 13 residues. V lost 2 bases, J lost 7 bases, and 12 bases lay in between. Looked up from germline, CDR1 is SGHRS and CDR2 is YFSETQ. In nucleotides, the CDR3 is TGCGCCAGCAGCTTTGGGGGGACACATGAAGCTTTCTTT. As protein: CASSFGGTHEAFF.

The V gene is TRBV7-6, the J gene TRBJ2-3, with D hard to call. V was pared by 5 bases and J by 3 bases, with 3 bases between. CDR3 length equals 11 residues. From germline, CDR1 is SGHVS and CDR2 FNYEAQ. In DNA form, the CDR3 reads TGTGCCAGCAGCGTAACAGATACGCAGTATTTT. Translating gives CASSVTDTQYF.

The chain is built from TRBV6-2 or TRBV6-3 and TRBJ1-1, with unresolved D. Trimming removed 2 bases from V and 1 base from J, with 8 bases in between. The CDR3 consists of 14 residues. Per the germline V gene, CDR1 is MNHEY and CDR2 is SVGEGT. The CDR3 nucleotides read TGTGCCAGCAGTTACGGCCCACAGAACACTGAAGCTTTCTTT. This gives the protein CASSYGPQNTEAFF.

V is TRBV18 and J is TRBJ2-5; D is possibly TRBD2 (6 bases). This CDR3 is 15 amino acids long. Per the germline V gene, CDR1 is KGHSH and CDR2 is LQKENI. The V end lost 5 bases, the J end lost 1 base, and 14 bases lay between the germline ends. CDR3 sequence reads: CASSALRGTQETQYF. The CDR3, as DNA: TGTGCCAGCTCAGCCTTACGGGGGACCCAAGAGACCCAGTACTTC.

The rearrangement uses TRBV19 and TRBJ2-3; the match to TRBD2 covers 15 bases. The CDR3 extends over 16 amino acids. CDR1 is LNHDA, CDR2 SQIVND, per germline (reference sequence). V lost 5 bases and J lost 3; bases outside the gene matches: 3. The CDR3 is CASSLGLAGGTDTQYF. CDR3 DNA sequence: TGTGCCAGTAGTTTGGGACTAGCGGGGGGTACAGATACGCAGTATTTT.

This chain links TRBV6-5 with TRBJ2-1; D uncertain. The V and J ends lost 2 bases and 8 bases respectively, with 4 bases between them. The CDR3 length is 11 residues. CDR1 and CDR2 from the germline V gene are MNHEY and SVGAGI. The CDR3 bases are TGTGCCAGCAGTTACCTCGATGAGCAGTTCTTC. Protein: CASSYLDEQFF.

This clone was counted once. This rearrangement joins TRBV11-2 to TRBJ2-2; tentative D call: TRBD1 (6 bases). The CDR3 has 14 amino acids. V lost 6 bases, J lost 3 bases, and 11 bases lay in between. Germline-derived CDR1 and CDR2 are SGHAT and FQNNGV. In nucleotides, the CDR3 is TGTGCCAGCAGGGTGGGGGCGGACACCGGGGAGCTGTTTTTT. Its protein is CASRVGADTGELFF.

V and J are TRBV6-5 and TRBJ2-5; tentatively, D is TRBD2 (6 bases). Germline loops: CDR1 MNHEY, CDR2 SVGAGI. CDR3 size: 15 residues. V was shortened by 6 bases and J by 4 bases, with 18 bases between the two germline ends. CDR3 in DNA: TGTGCCAGCAGGCCGGGACTTCGGGGAGCAGAGACCCAGTACTTC. It specifies CASRPGLRGAETQYF.